This T cell receptor beta chain stems from a study of blood T cell repertoires in COVID-19. Study details: PBMCs, B-cell-depleted T cells, or T cells provided the cDNA or gDNA that made up the material.

Study processing details: By means of reference gene primer amplification, nucleated cell counts were estimated. Clones were sequenced by immunoSEQ multiplex PCR, and TCRdb holds only the in-frame ones, with some missing. The V and J calls and clone size are taken from that table; D and trimming were inferred from the DNA. The sample shows under 500,000 clones, roughly 91% of them seen only once. The CDR3 runs 13 residues. The V gene lost 5 bases and the J gene lost 0 bases, with 7 bases spanning the gap. Per germline, CDR1 MDHEN and CDR2 SYDVKM. About this clone itself: Other DNA sequences of this sample code for an identical CDR3.

This sequence joins TRBV28 and TRBJ1-2; D might be TRBD1 (5 bases). The receptor was isolated from a woman aged 30 to 39 with acute or convalescent COVID-19. Sequencing was carried out using peripheral blood. CDR3 region: CASSPQANYGYTF. The CDR3 nucleotides read TGTGCCAGCAGTCCACAGGCTAACTATGGCTACACCTTC.